This T cell receptor beta chain was captured by sequencing in a study of CD4 T cell repertoires in COVID-19. The study, taken as a whole, reports: In SARS-CoV and/or HKU1 spike cultures, between roughly 6 and 26% of SARS-CoV-2 clonotypes reappeared.

Clones were sequenced by immunoSEQ multiplex PCR, and TCRdb holds only the in-frame ones, with some missing. The table shows under 650 clones, with roughly 19% occurring only once. By its share, this clone is medium-sized. The target antigen is unknown. This TCR was sampled from a human donor who had COVID-19. The input for sequencing was memory CD4+ T cells, cultured in vitro, taken after recovery from COVID-19.

CDR3 protein: CASSQRDRGPPYNEQFF. The DNA for the CDR3 is TGTGCCAGCAGCCAGAGGGACAGGGGGCCCCCCTACAATGAGCAGTTCTTC. This chain links TRBV3-1 (or the pseudogene TRBV3-2) with TRBJ2-1; 12 bases line up with TRBD1. Germline V gene data show CDR1 as LGHDT and CDR2 as YNNKEL (reference sequence). CDR3 length: 17 amino acids. J gave up 2 bases and V 3 bases, and 5 bases lay outside the gene matches.